The TCR beta chain under discussion was sequenced for a study of beta chain features in type 1 diabetes. Overall study findings and caveats: Shortening of TCRB CDR3s, moderate but significant, appeared in all four CD4+ subsets of Type 1 diabetes patients.

Expressed TCRB transcripts were sequenced after all isolated RNA was converted to cDNA. Clones were sequenced by immunoSEQ multiplex PCR, and TCRdb holds only the in-frame ones, with some missing. The data hold roughly 250,000 clones, with over 65% observed a single time. This CDR3 has 14 residues. Trimming cost V 1 base and J 3 bases, with 8 bases left between them. Germline V gives CDR1 MGHRA, CDR2 YSYEKL. About this clone: The antigen is unknown.

The chain is built from TRBV4-1 and TRBJ2-3, with D hard to call. Sequenced sample: naive CD4+ T cells from blood. This sequence originates from a man aged 25 to 40 in good health. The CDR3 bases are TGCGCCAGCAGCCAAGTCCAACCGACAGATACGCAGTATTTT. Translating gives CASSQVQPTDTQYF.